These T cell receptor beta chains were read from a single sample in a study of neurological immune-mediated disorders. TCRdb re-called the 5' RACE reads with MiXCR, one entry per CDR3 protein. This sample has some 19,000 distinct CDR3 sequences, with 15% to 20% found just once. The specimen sequenced was CD8+ T cells from blood. All receptors come from a woman in her late teens or twenties with multiple sclerosis. The CDR3 runs from the conserved cysteine through the conserved F or W. Fields, in order: J gene, CDR3 length, D gene, V gene, clone size, CDR3 protein, CDR3 DNA. D genes are given only for firm matches. Clone size is given for some rows only: seen once, a few or many times, or a class if the clone is expanded.

TRBJ2-3 14 - TRBV5-1 once CASSRLEVTDTQYF TGCGCCAGCAGCCGGTTAGAGGTCACAGATACGCAGTATTTT
TRBJ2-2 15 - TRBV10-1 many CASSRWPADTGELFF TGCGCCAGCTCTAGGTGGCCGGCGGACACCGGGGAGCTGTTTTTT
TRBJ1-3 19 - TRBV20-1 many CSAEELGETKLNSGNTIYF TGCAGTGCCGAAGAGTTGGGAGAAACAAAGTTAAACTCTGGAAACACCATATATTTT
TRBJ1-2 14 - TRBV7-2 many CASSLAVRSHGYTF TGTGCCAGCAGCTTAGCTGTCAGGTCCCATGGCTACACCTTC
TRBJ1-1 14 - TRBV5-6 many CASSLEVRNTEAFF TGTGCCAGCAGCTTGGAGGTACGGAACACTGAAGCTTTCTTT
TRBJ2-1 15 - TRBV7-2 many CASSFRQGGYNEQFF TGTGCCAGCAGCTTTCGGCAGGGGGGTTACAATGAGCAGTTCTTC
TRBJ2-1 16 - TRBV9 many CASSVGGGKVGNEQFF TGTGCCAGCAGCGTAGGAGGGGGGAAGGTCGGCAATGAGCAGTTCTTC
TRBJ2-7 14 - TRBV9 - CASSAGTGPYEQYF TGTGCCAGCAGCGCCGGGACGGGTCCCTACGAGCAGTACTTC
TRBJ1-1 17 - TRBV7-6 many CASSLLPAPDRSTEAFF TGTGCCAGCAGCTTACTCCCCGCGCCCGATAGGAGCACTGAAGCTTTCTTT
TRBJ2-1 13 TRBD2 TRBV3-1 many CASSRTSGNEQFF TGTGCCAGCAGCCGGACTAGCGGGAATGAGCAGTTCTTC
TRBJ1-2 16 TRBD1 TRBV4-2 many CASSQDRDRSAYGYTF TGTGCCAGCAGCCAGGATCGGGACAGGAGCGCCTATGGCTACACCTTC
TRBJ2-7 14 TRBD2 TRBV19 few CASSPGTSGYEQYF TGTGCCAGTAGCCCCGGGACTAGCGGCTACGAGCAGTACTTC
TRBJ1-2 14 - TRBV11-2 - CASSPRRGTYVYTF TGTGCCAGCAGCCCTCGCAGGGGCACCTATGTCTACACCTTC
TRBJ1-1 15 TRBD1 TRBV9 - CVSSATGTGEPEAFF TGTGTCAGCAGCGCCACCGGGACAGGGGAACCTGAAGCTTTCTTT
TRBJ1-3 13 - TRBV20-1 - CSATQRPGNTIYF TGCAGTGCTACTCAGCGGCCTGGAAACACCATATATTTT
TRBJ1-1 13 - TRBV20-1 many CSARTNSLGEAFF TGCAGTGCGCGGACCAACTCTCTCGGTGAAGCTTTCTTT
TRBJ1-6 14 TRBD1 TRBV7-6 many CASSYTGGNSPLHF TGTGCCAGCAGCTACACAGGGGGAAACTCACCCCTCCACTTT
TRBJ1-1 10 - TRBV12-3/TRBV12-4 many CASSFPSAFF TGTGCCAGCAGTTTCCCGTCCGCTTTCTTT
TRBJ2-1 11 - TRBV7-8 many CASSLSQTLHF TGTGCCAGCAGCTTATCCCAGACCCTTCACTTC
TRBJ2-3 14 - TRBV7-2 - CASSLAGGAHTQYF TGTGCCAGCAGCTTAGCTGGGGGCGCACATACGCAGTATTTT
TRBJ1-4 16 - TRBV7-6 many CASSLTPRDHNEKLFF TGTGCCAGCAGCCTTACGCCCCGGGACCATAATGAAAAACTGTTTTTT
TRBJ2-3 18 TRBD2 TRBV12-3/TRBV12-4 - CASSPAVLSGFSTDTQYF TGTGCCAGCAGTCCGGCCGTCCTTAGCGGGTTCTCCACAGATACGCAGTATTTT
TRBJ1-1 17 - TRBV5-4 medium-sized CASSTGTNTPRDTEAFF TGTGCCAGCAGTACCGGGACCAACACTCCCCGGGACACTGAAGCTTTCTTT
TRBJ2-5 15 TRBD1 TRBV6-5 many CASSRDRGYQETQYF TGTGCCAGCAGCCGGGACAGGGGATACCAAGAGACCCAGTACTTC
TRBJ1-2 15 - TRBV3-1 many CASSATPAWPEGYTF TGTGCCAGCAGCGCAACACCTGCTTGGCCTGAGGGCTACACCTTC
TRBJ2-7 15 - TRBV10-3 many CAISEIRQVTYEQYF TGTGCCATCAGTGAGATCCGACAGGTTACCTACGAGCAGTACTTC
TRBJ2-1 15 TRBD2 TRBV7-9 many CASSLLAGAYNEQFF TGTGCCAGCAGCTTACTAGCGGGGGCCTACAATGAGCAGTTCTTC
TRBJ2-5 16 - TRBV5-6 many CASSSITGTRQETQYF TGTGCCAGCAGCTCGATTACAGGGACCCGCCAAGAGACCCAGTACTTC
TRBJ2-3 11 - TRBV5-1 many CASNRGTEQYF TGCGCCAGCAACCGCGGAACTGAGCAGTATTTT
TRBJ2-7 16 TRBD1 TRBV7-9 many CASSLVDRDGWVKQYF TGTGCCAGCAGCTTAGTAGACAGGGACGGATGGGTGAAGCAGTACTTC